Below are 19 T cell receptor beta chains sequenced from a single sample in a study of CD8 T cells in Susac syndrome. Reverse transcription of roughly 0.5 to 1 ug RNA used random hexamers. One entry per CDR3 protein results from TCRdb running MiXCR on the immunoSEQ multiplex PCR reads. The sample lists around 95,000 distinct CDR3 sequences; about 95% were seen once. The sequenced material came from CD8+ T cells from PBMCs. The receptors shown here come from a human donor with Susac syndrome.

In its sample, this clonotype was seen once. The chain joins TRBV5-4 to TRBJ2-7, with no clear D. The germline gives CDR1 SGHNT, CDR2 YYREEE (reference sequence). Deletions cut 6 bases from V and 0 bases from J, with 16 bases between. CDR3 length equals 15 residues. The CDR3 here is CASTANGTSSYEQYF. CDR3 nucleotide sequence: TGTGCCAGCACCGCTAACGGCACCTCCTCCTACGAGCAGTACTTC.

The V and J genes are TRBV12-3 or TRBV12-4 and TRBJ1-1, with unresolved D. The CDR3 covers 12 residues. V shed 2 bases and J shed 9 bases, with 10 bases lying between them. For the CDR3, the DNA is TGTGCCAGCAGTTTAAAATCCCTTCAAGCTTTCTTT. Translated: CASSLKSLQAFF.

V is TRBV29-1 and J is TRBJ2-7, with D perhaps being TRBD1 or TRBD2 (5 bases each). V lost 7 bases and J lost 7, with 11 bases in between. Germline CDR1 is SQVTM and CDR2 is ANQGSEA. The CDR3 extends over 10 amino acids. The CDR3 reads CSGWWGEQYF. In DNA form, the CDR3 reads TGCAGCGGATGGTGGGGGGAGCAGTACTTC.

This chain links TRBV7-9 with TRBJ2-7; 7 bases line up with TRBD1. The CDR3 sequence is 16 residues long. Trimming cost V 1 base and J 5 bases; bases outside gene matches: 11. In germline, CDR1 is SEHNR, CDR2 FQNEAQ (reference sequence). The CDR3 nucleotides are TGTGCCAGCAGCTTAGGACAGGGCGGTGTCTACAACGAGCAGTACTTC. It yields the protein CASSLGQGGVYNEQYF.

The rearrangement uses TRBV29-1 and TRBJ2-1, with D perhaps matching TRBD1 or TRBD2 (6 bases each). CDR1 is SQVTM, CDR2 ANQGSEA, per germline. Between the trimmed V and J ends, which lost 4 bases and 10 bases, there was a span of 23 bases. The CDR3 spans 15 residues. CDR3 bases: TGCAGCGTTGTTCCCGGACAGCTAAGTAGCGGAGAGCAGTTCTTC. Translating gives CSVVPGQLSSGEQFF.

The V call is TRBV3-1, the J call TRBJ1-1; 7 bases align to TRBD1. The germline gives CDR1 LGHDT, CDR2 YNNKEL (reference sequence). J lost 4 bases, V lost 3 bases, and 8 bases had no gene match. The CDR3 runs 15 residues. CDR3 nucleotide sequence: TGTGCCAGCAGCCATCGGGAGCAGGGGGGCACTGAAGCTTTCTTT. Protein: CASSHREQGGTEAFF.

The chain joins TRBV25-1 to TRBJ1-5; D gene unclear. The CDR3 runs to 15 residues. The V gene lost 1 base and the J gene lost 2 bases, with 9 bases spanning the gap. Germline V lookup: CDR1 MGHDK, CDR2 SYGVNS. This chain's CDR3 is CASSESGYGNQPQHF. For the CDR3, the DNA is TGTGCCAGCAGTGAATCCGGGTACGGCAATCAGCCCCAGCATTTT.

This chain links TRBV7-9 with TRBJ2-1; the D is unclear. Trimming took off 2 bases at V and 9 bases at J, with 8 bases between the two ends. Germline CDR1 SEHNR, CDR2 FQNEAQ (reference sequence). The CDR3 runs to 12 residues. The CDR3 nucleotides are TGTGCCAGCAGCTTACTCCTTTTTGAGCAGTTCTTC. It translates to CASSLLLFEQFF.

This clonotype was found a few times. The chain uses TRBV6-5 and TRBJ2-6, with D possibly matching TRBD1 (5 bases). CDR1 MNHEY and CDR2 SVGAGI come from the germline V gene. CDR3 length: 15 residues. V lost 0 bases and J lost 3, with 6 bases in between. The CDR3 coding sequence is TGTGCCAGCAGTTACTCGACAGATGGGGCCAACGTCCTGACTTTC. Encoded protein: CASSYSTDGANVLTF.

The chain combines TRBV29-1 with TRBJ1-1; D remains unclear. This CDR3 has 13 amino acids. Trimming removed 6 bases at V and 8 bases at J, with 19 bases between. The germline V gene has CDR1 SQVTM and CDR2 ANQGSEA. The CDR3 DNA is TGCAGCGTCCTGGACGGGAGGAGTACGGAAGCTTTCTTT. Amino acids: CSVLDGRSTEAFF.

In nucleotides, the CDR3 is TGTGCCAGCAGCCCAACCGGGACAGGATCCTCCTACGAGCAGTACTTC. Its translation is CASSPTGTGSSYEQYF. V gene TRBV5-6 combines with J gene TRBJ2-7; 8 nucleotides line up with TRBD1. This CDR3 has 16 residues. J lost 0 bases, V lost 4 bases, and 9 bases had no gene match. CDR1 is SGHDT, CDR2 YYEEEE, per germline.

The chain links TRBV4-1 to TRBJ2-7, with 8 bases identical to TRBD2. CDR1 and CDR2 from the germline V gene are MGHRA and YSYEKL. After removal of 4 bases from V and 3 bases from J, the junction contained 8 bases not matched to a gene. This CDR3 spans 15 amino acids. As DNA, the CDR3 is TGCGCCAGCAGCCTGTACCGGGGGGGACTCTACGAGCAGTACTTC. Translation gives CASSLYRGGLYEQYF.

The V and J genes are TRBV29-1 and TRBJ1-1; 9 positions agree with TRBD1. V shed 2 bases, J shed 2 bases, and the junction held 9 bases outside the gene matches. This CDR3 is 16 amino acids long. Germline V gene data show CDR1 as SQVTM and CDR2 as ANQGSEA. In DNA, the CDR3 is TGCAGCGTTGAACCCGGGACAGGGATACCCAACACTGAAGCTTTCTTT. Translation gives CSVEPGTGIPNTEAFF.

The CDR3 is CASRGNAYEQYF. CDR3 bases: TGTGCCAGCCGCGGGAATGCCTACGAGCAGTACTTC. This chain uses TRBV12-3 or TRBV12-4 with TRBJ2-7; D is possibly TRBD2 (6 bases). The ends were cut back, 8 bases at V and 2 bases at J, with 10 bases in the middle. This CDR3 comprises 12 residues.

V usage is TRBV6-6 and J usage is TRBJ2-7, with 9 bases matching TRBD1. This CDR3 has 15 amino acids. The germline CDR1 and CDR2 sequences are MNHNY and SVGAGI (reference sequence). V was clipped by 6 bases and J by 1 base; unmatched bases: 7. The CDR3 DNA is TGTGCCAGCAGCTATGGACAGGGGCGATCCTACGAGCAGTACTTC. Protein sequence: CASSYGQGRSYEQYF.

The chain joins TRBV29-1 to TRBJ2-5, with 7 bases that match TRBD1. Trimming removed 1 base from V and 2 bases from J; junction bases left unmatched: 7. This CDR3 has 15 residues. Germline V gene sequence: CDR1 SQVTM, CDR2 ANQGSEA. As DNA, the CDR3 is TGCAGCGTTGAAGGAACAGGGGCCGTTCAAGAGACCCAGTACTTC. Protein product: CSVEGTGAVQETQYF.

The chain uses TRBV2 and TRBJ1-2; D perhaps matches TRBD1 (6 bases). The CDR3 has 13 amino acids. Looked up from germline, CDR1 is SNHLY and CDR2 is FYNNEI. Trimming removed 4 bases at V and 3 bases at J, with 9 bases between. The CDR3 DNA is TGTGCCAGCAGTGCCAGGGGCGACTATGGCTACACCTTC. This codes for CASSARGDYGYTF.

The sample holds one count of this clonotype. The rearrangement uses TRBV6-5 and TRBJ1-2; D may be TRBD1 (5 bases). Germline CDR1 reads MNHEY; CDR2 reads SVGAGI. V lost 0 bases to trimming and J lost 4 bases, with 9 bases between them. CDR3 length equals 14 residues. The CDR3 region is CASSYSGGVYGYTF. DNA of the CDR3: TGTGCCAGCAGTTACTCGGGGGGAGTCTATGGCTACACCTTC.

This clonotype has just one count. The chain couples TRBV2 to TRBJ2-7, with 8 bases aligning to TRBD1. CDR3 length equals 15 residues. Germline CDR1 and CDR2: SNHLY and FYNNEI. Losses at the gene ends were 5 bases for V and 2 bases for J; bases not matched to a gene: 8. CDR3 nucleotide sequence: TGTGCCAGCAGTCGCGACAGGGGCCCTACCTACGAGCAGTACTTC. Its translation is CASSRDRGPTYEQYF.